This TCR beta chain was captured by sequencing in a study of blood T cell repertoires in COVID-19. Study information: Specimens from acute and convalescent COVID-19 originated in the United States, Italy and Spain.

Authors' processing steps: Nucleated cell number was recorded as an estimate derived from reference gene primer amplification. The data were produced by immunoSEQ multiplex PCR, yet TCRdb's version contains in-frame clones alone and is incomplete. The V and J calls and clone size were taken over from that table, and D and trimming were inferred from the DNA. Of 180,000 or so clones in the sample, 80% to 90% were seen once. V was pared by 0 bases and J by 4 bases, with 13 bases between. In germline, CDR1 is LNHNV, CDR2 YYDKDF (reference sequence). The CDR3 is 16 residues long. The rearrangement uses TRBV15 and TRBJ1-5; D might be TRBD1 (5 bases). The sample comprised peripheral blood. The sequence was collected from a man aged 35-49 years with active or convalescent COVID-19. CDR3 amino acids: CATSRDEGRANQPQHF. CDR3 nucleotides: TGTGCCACCAGCAGAGATGAAGGCAGGGCAAATCAGCCCCAGCATTTT.